Each of the 8 T cell receptor beta chains below was sequenced from the same sample in a study of regulatory T cells in long-lasting Graves disease. Construction of the TCR beta libraries employed iRepertoire HTBI primers in conjunction with Arm-PCR of CDR3 regions. Via MiXCR, TCRdb re-called the multiplex PCR reads, giving one row per CDR3 protein. The sample comprises a few hundred thousand distinct CDR3 sequences, approximately 21% of which are singletons, and roughly 6.9% rests with the top ten. The time point is: persistent/refractory GD, antithyroid drugs over 5 years with positive TRAb. Generation of the TCR library employed RNA extracted from PBMCs. This specimen was peripheral blood mononuclear cells (PBMCs), taken when the disease was refractory, from a patient treated with antithyroid drugs. These TCRs come from a female donor with Graves disease.

CDR3 residues: CASSLGGTSGAYNEQFF. The DNA of the CDR3 is TGTGCCAGCAGCTTAGGAGGGACTAGCGGGGCCTACAATGAGCAGTTCTTC. V usage is TRBV11-2 and J usage is TRBJ2-1, with 13 bases lining up with TRBD2. J gave up 2 bases and V 1 base, and 2 bases lay outside the gene matches. Germline CDR1 and CDR2: SGHAT and FQNNGV. This CDR3 is built from 17 residues.

This clonotype was counted a few times. The chain couples TRBV30 to TRBJ1-1; D may be TRBD1 (5 bases). CDR1 is GTSNPN, CDR2 SVGIG, per germline (reference sequence). The CDR3 has 14 amino acids. V was pared by 0 bases and J by 4 bases, with 12 bases between. The DNA for the CDR3 is TGTGCCTGGAGTGTACCTCTAGGGGCCACTGAAGCTTTCTTT. Translated: CAWSVPLGATEAFF.

This clonotype has ten or more counts. The chain combines TRBV19 with TRBJ2-5, with 9 bases matching TRBD1. The germline V gene encodes CDR1 LNHDA and CDR2 SQIVND (reference sequence). The CDR3 runs 17 residues. V lost 5 bases, J lost 5 bases, and 15 bases stayed unmatched. The CDR3 sequence is CASSLDRGIGGRETQYF. The CDR3 nucleotides are TGTGCCAGTAGTCTCGACAGGGGGATAGGGGGTCGTGAGACCCAGTACTTC. Full variable domain (outside the CDR3, taken from reference TRBV19 and TRBJ2-5): DGGITQSPKYLFRKEGQNVTLSCEQNLNHDAMYWYRQDPGQGLRLIYYSQIVNDFQKGDIAEGYSVSREKKESFPLTVTSAQKNPTAFYLCASSLDRGIGGRETQYFGPGTRLLVL.

A note on this clonotype: A much larger clone sits a single nucleotide away, making a read error possible. The chain uses TRBV6-1 and TRBJ2-7, with D perhaps assigned TRBD1 or TRBD2 (5 bases each). This CDR3 region has 13 residues. Germline V lookup: CDR1 MNHNS, CDR2 SASEGT. With 8 bases removed from V and 8 bases from J, the gap between germline ends came to 19 bases. This chain's CDR3 is CASGDGTPTQQYF. The CDR3 DNA reads TGTGCCAGCGGGGACGGTACTCCTACTCAGCAGTACTTC.

This clonotype has ten or more counts. This rearrangement joins TRBV28 to TRBJ1-5; D remains unclear. Deletions cut 6 bases from V and 1 base from J, with 7 bases between. Germline values: CDR1 MDHEN, CDR2 SYDVKM. This CDR3 region has 13 residues. The CDR3 sequence: CASSLTSNQPQHF. In DNA, the CDR3 is TGTGCCAGCAGCCTCACGAGCAATCAGCCCCAGCATTTT. The full variable domain, with the rest looked up from reference TRBV28 and TRBJ1-5, is DVKVTQSSRYLVKRTGEKVFLECVQDMDHENMFWYRQDPGLGLRLIYFSYDVKMKEKGDIPEGYSVSREKKERFSLILESASTNQTSMYLCASSLTSNQPQHFGDGTRLSIL.

In its sample, this clonotype was seen many times. The V gene is TRBV12-3 or TRBV12-4, the J gene TRBJ1-1, with 9 positions matching TRBD1. The CDR3 contains 14 residues. J was trimmed by 1 base and V by 10 bases; bases with no gene match: 7. The CDR3 sequence is CATSDRGSNTEAFF. Written as DNA, the CDR3 is TGTGCCACTTCTGACAGGGGGTCGAACACTGAAGCTTTCTTT.

The gene calls are TRBV7-3 and TRBJ1-5, with D perhaps TRBD1 (5 bases). The CDR3 sequence is 13 residues long. CDR1 SGHTA and CDR2 FQGTGA come from the germline V gene. V was clipped by 5 bases and J by 6 bases, with 11 bases between them. This CDR3 reads CASSPWGGQPQHF. In DNA, the CDR3 is TGTGCCAGCAGCCCATGGGGGGGTCAGCCCCAGCATTTT.

This clonotype was counted only a few times. The chain recombines TRBV6-2 or TRBV6-3 with TRBJ1-1; TRBD1 matches at 7 bases. The germline V gene encodes CDR1 MNHEY and CDR2 SVGEGT. V shed 4 bases and J 5 bases; nucleotides not matched to a gene: 4. This CDR3 contains 13 residues. CDR3 region: CASSFSQGTEAFF. In DNA form, the CDR3 reads TGTGCCAGCAGTTTCTCACAGGGGACTGAAGCTTTCTTT.